Given below is one T cell receptor beta chain in context. Antigen specificity is unknown. The record originates from a study of T-cell memory formation after mild COVID-19. MiXCR, run by TCRdb on the 5' RACE reads, gives a single entry per CDR3 protein. The data show hundreds of thousands of distinct CDR3 sequences, with approximately 18% seen just once and approximately 12% held by the top ten. V was pared by 4 bases and J by 6 bases, with 6 bases of the junction left unmatched. Germline CDR1 reads SGHDT; CDR2 reads YYEEEE. This CDR3 is 13 amino acids long. Overall study results and limits: Later expanders leaned toward CD4+, whereas clones contracting from day 15 to 85 were balanced CD4/CD8.

The sample comprised PBMCs or a T cell subset sorted from them (not recorded which). This receptor was identified in an adult woman who had mild COVID-19 (a few samples of this study predate the infection). Cell type and time point are not known. This chain links TRBV5-6 with TRBJ1-1, with 7 bases matching TRBD1. CDR3 nucleotide sequence: TGTGCCAGCAGCGTTGACAGGGAGGCTGAAGCTTTCTTT. The encoded protein is CASSVDREAEAFF. Full variable domain (rest looked up from reference TRBV5-6 and TRBJ1-1): DAGVTQSPTHLIKTRGQQVTLRCSPKSGHDTVSWYQQALGQGPQFIFQYYEEEERQRGNFPDRFSGHQFPNYSSELNVNALLLGDSALYLCASSVDREAEAFFGQGTRLTVV.